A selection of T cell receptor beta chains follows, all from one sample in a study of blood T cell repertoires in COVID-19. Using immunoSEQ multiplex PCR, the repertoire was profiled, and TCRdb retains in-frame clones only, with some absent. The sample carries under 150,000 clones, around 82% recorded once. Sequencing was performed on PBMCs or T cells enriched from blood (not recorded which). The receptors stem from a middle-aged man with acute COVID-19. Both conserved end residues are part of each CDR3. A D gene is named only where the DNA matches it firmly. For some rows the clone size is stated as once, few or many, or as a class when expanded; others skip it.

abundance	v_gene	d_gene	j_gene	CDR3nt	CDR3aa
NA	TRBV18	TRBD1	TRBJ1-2	TGTGCCAGCTCACAGGGAGGACAGGGGGTCCATGGCTACACCTTC	CASSQGGQGVHGYTF
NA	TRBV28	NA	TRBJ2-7	TGTGCCAGCAGTTTATTTCGGCTTAGTGGACACCTAACGGCATCCTACGAGCAGTACTTC	CASSLFRLSGHLTASYEQYF
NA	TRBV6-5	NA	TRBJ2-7	TGTGCCAGCAGTTACTCAGGGGTCCTGGCCCACGAGCAGTACTTC	CASSYSGVLAHEQYF
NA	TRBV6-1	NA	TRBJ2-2	TGTGCCAGCAGTGAGACCTTTACAGGCACCGGGGAGCTGTTTTTT	CASSETFTGTGELFF
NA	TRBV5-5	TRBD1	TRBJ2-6	TGTGCCAGCAGCCCGTCTGGGACAGAGTACTCTGGGGCCAACGTCCTGACTTTC	CASSPSGTEYSGANVLTF
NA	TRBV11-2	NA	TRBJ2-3	TGTGCCAGCAGCACCGGGGGCACAGATACGCAGTATTTT	CASSTGGTDTQYF
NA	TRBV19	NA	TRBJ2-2	TGTGCCAGTACCCCAGGCCTGGGGGAGCTGTTTTTT	CASTPGLGELFF
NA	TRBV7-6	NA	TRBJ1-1	TGTGCCAGCAGCTTATCGCAGGGCACTGAAGCTTTCTTT	CASSLSQGTEAFF
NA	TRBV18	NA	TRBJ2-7	TGTGCCAGCTCGACAGAACAATCCTACGAGCAGTACTTC	CASSTEQSYEQYF
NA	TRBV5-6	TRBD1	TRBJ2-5	TGTGCCAGCAGCCTGGGGGACAGGGTGTACCAAGAGACCCAGTACTTC	CASSLGDRVYQETQYF
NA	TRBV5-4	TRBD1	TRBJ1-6	TGTGCCAGCAGTTCCGGGACAGGGATGTTTGGTTCACCCCTCCACTTT	CASSSGTGMFGSPLHF
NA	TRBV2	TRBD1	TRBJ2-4	TGTGCCAGCAGTCGAAGGGTATGGCCAGGGGGCATTATATCCAAAAACATTCAGTACTTC	CASSRRVWPGGIISKNIQYF
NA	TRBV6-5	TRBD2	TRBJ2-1	TGTGCCAGCAGTTCCGGGACTAGCGGTTCCTACAATGAGCAGTTCTTC	CASSSGTSGSYNEQFF
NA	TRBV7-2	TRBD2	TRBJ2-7	TGTGCCAGCAGCTTAGGGGACCCAGCGGGAGTGTCTGAGCAGTACTTC	CASSLGDPAGVSEQYF
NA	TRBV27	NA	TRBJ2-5	TGTGCCAGCAGTCCCCTGGGGCTGGAGACCCAGTACTTC	CASSPLGLETQYF
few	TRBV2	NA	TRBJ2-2	TGTGCCAGCATCCGGGGGTCCGGGGAGCTGTTTTTT	CASIRGSGELFF
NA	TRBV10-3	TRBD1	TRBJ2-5	TGTGCCATCAGGACAGGGGGAGAGACCCAGTACTTC	CAIRTGGETQYF
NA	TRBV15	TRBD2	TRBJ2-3	TGTGCCACCAGCAGAAATAGCGGGCAAGCCGCTGATACGCAGTATTTT	CATSRNSGQAADTQYF
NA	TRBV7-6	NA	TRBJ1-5	TGTGCCAGTGGAGACAATCAGCCCCAGCATTTT	CASGDNQPQHF
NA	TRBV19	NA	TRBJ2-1	TGTGCCAGTCGACTCGAGGTGCTCTCCTACAATGAGCAGTTCTTC	CASRLEVLSYNEQFF
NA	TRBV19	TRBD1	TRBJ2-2	TGTGCCAGTAGTGCAACAGGGGGCATGGACACCGGGGAGCTGTTTTTT	CASSATGGMDTGELFF
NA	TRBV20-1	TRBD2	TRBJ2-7	TGCAGTGCTCCTAGCGGGAGGCCCCAGTACTTC	CSAPSGRPQYF
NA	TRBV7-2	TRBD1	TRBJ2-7	TGTGCCAGCAGCCTCACAGGGGCGCGAGCCTACGAGCAGTACTTC	CASSLTGARAYEQYF
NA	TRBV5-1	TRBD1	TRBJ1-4	TGCGCCAGCAGCCGAAGACAGGGCTCGGGTGAAAAACTGTTTTTT	CASSRRQGSGEKLFF
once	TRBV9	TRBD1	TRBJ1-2	TGTGCCAGCAGCGCCGCGACAGGGGGCGATGGCTACACCTTC	CASSAATGGDGYTF
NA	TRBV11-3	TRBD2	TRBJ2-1	TGTGCCAGCAGCCGGCGGGGACTAGTTAAGGGAGATGAGCAGTTCTTC	CASSRRGLVKGDEQFF
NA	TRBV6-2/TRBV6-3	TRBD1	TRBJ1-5	TGTGCCAGCAGTTACCAGGGGGAGAGCAATCAGCCCCAGCATTTT	CASSYQGESNQPQHF
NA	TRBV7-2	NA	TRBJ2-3	TGTGCCAGCAGCTTAGAGCTCGAAGCGGATACGCAGTATTTT	CASSLELEADTQYF
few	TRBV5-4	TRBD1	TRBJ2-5	TGTGCCAGCAGTACAGGGGGGCACCAAGAGACCCAGTACTTC	CASSTGGHQETQYF
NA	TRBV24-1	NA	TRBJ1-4	TGTGCCACCTCGGCAACGGAGAACGAAAAACTGTTTTTT	CATSATENEKLFF
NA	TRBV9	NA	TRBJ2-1	TGTGCCAGCACCGTGGGCCCATTAGACAATGAGCAGTTCTTC	CASTVGPLDNEQFF